The 18 T cell receptor beta chains below were found in one sample sequenced in a study of T cells expressing NK-cell markers. No DNA is given; TCRdb re-called the 5' RACE reads and lists each CDR3 protein once. Its clone listing holds around 110,000 distinct CDR3 sequences. The sequenced sample consisted of blood T cells: a sorted CD56 or NKG2C T cell subset, CD4+ or CD8+ T cells, or bulk PBMC T cells (not recorded which). These receptors were collected from a woman between 18 and 75 years old in good health.

The J gene is TRBJ2-5, the V gene TRBV12-3 or TRBV12-4; TCRdb selects TRBD2, and the lack of DNA leaves this call unchecked. The CDR3 is made up of 14 amino acids. The CDR3: CASNTDRGPGTQYF.

The CDR3 protein is CSARDEPDSGPHYGYTF. This chain joins TRBV20-1 and TRBJ1-2. The germline V gene encodes CDR1 DFQATT and CDR2 SNEGSKA (reference sequence). The CDR3 runs to 17 residues.

The V call is TRBV6-5, the J call TRBJ2-1; lacking DNA, the TRBD1 call made by TCRdb goes unchecked. Germline-derived CDR1 and CDR2 are MNHEY and SVGAGI. CDR3 length equals 15 residues. This chain's CDR3 is CASSYNGIDLRGQFF.

V is TRBV21-1 and J is TRBJ2-3; the D call from TCRdb, TRBD2, cannot be confirmed without DNA. TRBV21-1 is assigned pseudogene status. The CDR3 spans 21 residues. The CDR3 reads CASSKEFSVGLAGGSTDTQYF.

CDR3 protein: CAWRGRRGNNEQFF. This chain links TRBV30 with TRBJ2-1; TCRdb gives TRBD2 as the D gene, but with no DNA this cannot be confirmed. Germline assignment: CDR1 GTSNPN and CDR2 SVGIG (reference sequence). CDR3 size: 14 residues.

This chain connects TRBV12-3 or TRBV12-4 to TRBJ1-5; there is no DNA to check the TCRdb D call of TRBD1. The CDR3 loop spans 15 amino acids. CDR3: CASSSEQGGGQPQHF.

The chain links TRBV12-3 or TRBV12-4 to TRBJ1-1; TCRdb lists TRBD1, though no DNA is available to test this call. This CDR3 comprises 16 residues. CDR3 sequence: CASSPPLTAPNTEAFF.

The chain is built from TRBV7-7 and TRBJ2-5; TCRdb's D gene call, TRBD1, goes unchecked for lack of DNA. This CDR3 is built from 13 residues. The germline V gene has CDR1 SSHAT and CDR2 FNYEAQ (reference sequence). Here the CDR3 reads CASSLTGWETQYF.

The gene calls are TRBV4-2 and TRBJ2-7; TCRdb names TRBD2, which stays unverified in the absence of DNA. Germline loops: CDR1 LGHNA, CDR2 YNFKEQ. CDR3 size: 15 residues. This CDR3 reads CASSHGPSGPYEQYF.

The CDR3 reads CASSSINEYTEAFF. This chain connects TRBV11-2 to TRBJ1-1. CDR3 length equals 14 residues. CDR1 is SGHAT and CDR2 is FQNNGV in the germline V gene.

The chain carries TRBV3-1 and TRBJ2-5. The CDR3 is 13 residues long. Per germline, CDR1 LGHDT and CDR2 YNNKEL (reference sequence). The CDR3 protein is CASSQVGEETQYF.

The chain links TRBV23-1 to TRBJ2-5; no DNA is available, so the TRBD1 call from TCRdb remains unchecked. TRBV23-1 has ORF status, its function being uncertain. This CDR3 is built from 16 residues. The chain's CDR3 is CASSQTLQGARETQYF.

This chain joins TRBV6-1 and TRBJ2-1; checking the TCRdb D call of TRBD1 is not possible without DNA. This CDR3 comprises 17 residues. The germline gives CDR1 MNHNS, CDR2 SASEGT. The CDR3 sequence is CASSTIPGQVRGNEQFF.

The chain joins TRBV12-3 or TRBV12-4 to TRBJ2-3. The length of the CDR3 is 13 residues. The CDR3 region is CASSWVRTDTQYF.

V usage is TRBV12-2 and J usage is TRBJ2-3; no DNA is available, so the TRBD1 call from TCRdb remains unchecked. TRBV12-2 is a recognized pseudogene. The CDR3 runs 15 residues. CDR3 region: CASRRDRVIADTQYF.

V and J are TRBV9 and TRBJ2-5. Germline loops: CDR1 SGDLS, CDR2 YYNGEE. The CDR3 sequence is 13 residues long. The CDR3 spells CASSVDIQETQYF.

The chain has TRBV20-1 and TRBJ2-3; TCRdb names TRBD1, which stays unverified in the absence of DNA. There are 12 residues in the CDR3. Germline CDR1 and CDR2: DFQATT and SNEGSKA (reference sequence). CDR3 in amino acids: CSARTGSDTQYF.

This chain links TRBV29-1 with TRBJ1-1. CDR3 length: 14 residues. The germline V gene has CDR1 SQVTM and CDR2 ANQGSEA. CDR3 region: CSVEGETVNTEAFF.